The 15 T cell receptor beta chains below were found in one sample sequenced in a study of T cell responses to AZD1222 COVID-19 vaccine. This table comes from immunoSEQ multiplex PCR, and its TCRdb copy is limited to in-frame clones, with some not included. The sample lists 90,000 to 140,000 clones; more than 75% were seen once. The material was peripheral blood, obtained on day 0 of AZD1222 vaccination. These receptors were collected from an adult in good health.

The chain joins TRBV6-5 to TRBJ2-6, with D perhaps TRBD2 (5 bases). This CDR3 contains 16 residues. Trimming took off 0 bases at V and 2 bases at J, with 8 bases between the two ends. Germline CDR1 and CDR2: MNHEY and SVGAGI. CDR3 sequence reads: CASSYSFGTGANVLTF. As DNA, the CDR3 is TGTGCCAGCAGTTACTCATTCGGGACTGGGGCCAACGTCCTGACTTTC.

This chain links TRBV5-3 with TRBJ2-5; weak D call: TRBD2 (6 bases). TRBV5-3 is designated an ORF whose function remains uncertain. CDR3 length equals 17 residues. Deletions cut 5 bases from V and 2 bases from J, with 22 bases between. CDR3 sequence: CARSYHRDFRRQETQYF. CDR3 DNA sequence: TGTGCCAGAAGTTACCACCGGGACTTTAGACGGCAAGAGACCCAGTACTTC.

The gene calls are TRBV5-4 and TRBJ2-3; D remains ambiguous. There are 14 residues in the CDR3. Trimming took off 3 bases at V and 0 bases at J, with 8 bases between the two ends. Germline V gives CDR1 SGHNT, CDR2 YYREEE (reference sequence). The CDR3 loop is CASSSAASTDTQYF. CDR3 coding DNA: TGTGCCAGCAGCTCGGCAGCTAGCACAGATACGCAGTATTTT.

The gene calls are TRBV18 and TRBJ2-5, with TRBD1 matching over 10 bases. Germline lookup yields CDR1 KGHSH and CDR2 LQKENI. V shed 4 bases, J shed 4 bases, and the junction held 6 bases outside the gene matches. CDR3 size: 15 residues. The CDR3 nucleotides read TGTGCCAGCTCACTATTGACAGGGGGCCGAGAGACCCAGTACTTC. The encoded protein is CASSLLTGGRETQYF.

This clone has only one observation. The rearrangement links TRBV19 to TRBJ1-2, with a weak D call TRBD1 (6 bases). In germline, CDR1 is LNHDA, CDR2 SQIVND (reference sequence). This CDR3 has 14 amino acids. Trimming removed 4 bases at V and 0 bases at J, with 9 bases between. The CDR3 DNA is TGTGCCAGTAGTAAGGACAGAACTAACTATGGCTACACCTTC. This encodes CASSKDRTNYGYTF.

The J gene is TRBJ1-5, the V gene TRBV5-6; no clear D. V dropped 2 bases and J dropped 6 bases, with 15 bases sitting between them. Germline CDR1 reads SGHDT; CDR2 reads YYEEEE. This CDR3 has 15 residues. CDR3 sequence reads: CASSLWIPRGQPQHF. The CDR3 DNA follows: TGTGCCAGCAGCTTATGGATCCCGAGAGGTCAGCCCCAGCATTTT.

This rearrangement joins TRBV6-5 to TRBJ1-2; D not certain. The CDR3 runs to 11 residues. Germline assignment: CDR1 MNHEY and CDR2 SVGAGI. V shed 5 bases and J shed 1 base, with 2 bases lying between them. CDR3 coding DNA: TGTGCCAGCAGTAATAACTATGGCTACACCTTC. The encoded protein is CASSNNYGYTF.

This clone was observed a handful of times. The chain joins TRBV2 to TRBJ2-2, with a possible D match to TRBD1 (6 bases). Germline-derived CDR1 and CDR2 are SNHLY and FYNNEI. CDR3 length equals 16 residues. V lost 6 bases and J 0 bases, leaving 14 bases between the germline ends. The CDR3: CASSQNRVPNTGELFF. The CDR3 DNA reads TGTGCCAGCAGCCAAAACAGGGTCCCGAACACCGGGGAGCTGTTTTTT.

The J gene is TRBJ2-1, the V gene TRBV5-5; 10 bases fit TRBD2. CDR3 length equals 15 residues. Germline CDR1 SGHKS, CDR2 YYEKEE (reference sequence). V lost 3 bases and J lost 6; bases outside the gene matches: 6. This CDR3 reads CASSSRLAGVNEQFF. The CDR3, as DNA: TGTGCCAGCAGCTCACGACTAGCGGGTGTCAATGAGCAGTTCTTC. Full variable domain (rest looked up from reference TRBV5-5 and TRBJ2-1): DAGVTQSPTHLIKTRGQQVTLRCSPISGHKSVSWYQQVLGQGPQFIFQYYEKEERGRGNFPDRFSARQFPNYSSELNVNALLLGDSALYLCASSSRLAGVNEQFFGPGTRLTVL.

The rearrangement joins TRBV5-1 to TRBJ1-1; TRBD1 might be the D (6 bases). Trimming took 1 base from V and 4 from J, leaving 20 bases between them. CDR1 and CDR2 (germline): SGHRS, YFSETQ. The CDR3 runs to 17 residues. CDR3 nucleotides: TGCGCCAGCAGCTTGATCCCCGGTGGGGGGGCGGCCACTGAAGCTTTCTTT. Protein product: CASSLIPGGGAATEAFF.

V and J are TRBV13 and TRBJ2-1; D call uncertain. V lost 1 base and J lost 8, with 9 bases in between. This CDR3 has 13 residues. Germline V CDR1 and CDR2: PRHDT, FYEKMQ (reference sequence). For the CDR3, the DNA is TGTGCCAGCAGCTTAGTCCCGTTGGATGAGCAGTTCTTC. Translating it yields CASSLVPLDEQFF.

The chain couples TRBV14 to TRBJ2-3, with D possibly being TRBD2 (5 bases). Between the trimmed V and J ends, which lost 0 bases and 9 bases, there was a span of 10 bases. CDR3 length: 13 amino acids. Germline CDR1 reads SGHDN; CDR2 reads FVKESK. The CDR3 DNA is TGTGCCAGCAGCCAAGATGAGGGTCGAACGCAGTATTTT. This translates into CASSQDEGRTQYF.

The CDR3 loop is CASSTQRGQGQYF. The CDR3 region has the DNA TGTGCCAGCAGTACGCAACGGGGACAGGGCCAATATTTT. The rearrangement joins TRBV6-5 to TRBJ2-3; 9 bases map to TRBD1. CDR3 size: 13 residues. V was clipped by 5 bases and J by 15 bases; unmatched bases: 12. Germline values: CDR1 MNHEY, CDR2 SVGAGI.

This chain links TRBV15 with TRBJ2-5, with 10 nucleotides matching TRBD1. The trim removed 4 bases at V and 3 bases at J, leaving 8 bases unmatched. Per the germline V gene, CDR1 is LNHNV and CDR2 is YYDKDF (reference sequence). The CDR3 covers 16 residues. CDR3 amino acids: CATSIERQGAEETQYF. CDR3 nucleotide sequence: TGTGCCACCAGCATTGAAAGACAGGGGGCGGAAGAGACCCAGTACTTC. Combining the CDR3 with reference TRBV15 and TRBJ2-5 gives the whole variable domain DAMVIQNPRYQVTQFGKPVTLSCSQTLNHNVMYWYQQKSSQAPKLLFHYYDKDFNNEADTPDNFQSRRPNTSFCFLDIRSPGLGDTAMYLCATSIERQGAEETQYFGPGTRLLVL.

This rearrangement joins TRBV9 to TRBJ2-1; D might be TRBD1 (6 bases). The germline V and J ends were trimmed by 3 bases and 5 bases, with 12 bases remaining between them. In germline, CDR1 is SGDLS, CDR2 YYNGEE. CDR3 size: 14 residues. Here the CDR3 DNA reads TGTGCCAGCAGCGCCACCCCAGGGGACAATGAGCAGTTCTTC. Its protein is CASSATPGDNEQFF.